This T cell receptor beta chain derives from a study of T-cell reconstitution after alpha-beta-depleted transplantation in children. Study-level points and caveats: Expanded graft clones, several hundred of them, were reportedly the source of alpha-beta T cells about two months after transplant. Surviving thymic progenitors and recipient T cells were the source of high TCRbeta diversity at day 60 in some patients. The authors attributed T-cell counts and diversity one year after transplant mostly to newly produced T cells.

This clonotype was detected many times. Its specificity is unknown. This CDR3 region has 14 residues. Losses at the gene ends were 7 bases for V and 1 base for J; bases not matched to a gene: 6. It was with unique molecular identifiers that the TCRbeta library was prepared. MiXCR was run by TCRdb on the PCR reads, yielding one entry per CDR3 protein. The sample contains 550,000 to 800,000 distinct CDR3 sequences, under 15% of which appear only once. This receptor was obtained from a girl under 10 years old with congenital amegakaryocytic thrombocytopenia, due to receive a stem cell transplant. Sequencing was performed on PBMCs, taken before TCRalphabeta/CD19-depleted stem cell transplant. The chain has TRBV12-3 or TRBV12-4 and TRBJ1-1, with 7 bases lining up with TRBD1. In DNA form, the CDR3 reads TGTGCCAGCAATACGGGACAGACGAACACTGAAGCTTTCTTT. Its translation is CASNTGQTNTEAFF.